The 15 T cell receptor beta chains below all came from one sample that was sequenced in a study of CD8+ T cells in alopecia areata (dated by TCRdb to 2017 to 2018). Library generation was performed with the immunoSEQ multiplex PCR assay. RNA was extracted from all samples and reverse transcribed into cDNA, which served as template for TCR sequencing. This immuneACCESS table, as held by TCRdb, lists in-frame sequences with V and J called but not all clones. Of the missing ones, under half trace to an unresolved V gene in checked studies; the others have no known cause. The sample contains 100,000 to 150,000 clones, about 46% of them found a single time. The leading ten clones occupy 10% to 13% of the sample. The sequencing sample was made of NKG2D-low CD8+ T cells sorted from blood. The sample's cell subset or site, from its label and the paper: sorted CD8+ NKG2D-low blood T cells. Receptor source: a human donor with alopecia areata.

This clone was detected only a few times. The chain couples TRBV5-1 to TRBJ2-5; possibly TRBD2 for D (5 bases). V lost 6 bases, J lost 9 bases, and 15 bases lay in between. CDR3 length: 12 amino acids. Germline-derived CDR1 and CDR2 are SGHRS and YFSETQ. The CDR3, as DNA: TGCGCCAGCACCGGAGTTAAGAGGGCCCAGTACTTC. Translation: CASTGVKRAQYF.

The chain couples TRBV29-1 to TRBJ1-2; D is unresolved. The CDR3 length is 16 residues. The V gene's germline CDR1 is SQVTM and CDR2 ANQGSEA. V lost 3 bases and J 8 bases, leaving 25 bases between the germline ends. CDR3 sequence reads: CSVDRVLGPRIGGYTF. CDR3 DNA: TGCAGCGTTGACCGGGTTCTTGGGCCTAGGATCGGAGGCTACACCTTC.

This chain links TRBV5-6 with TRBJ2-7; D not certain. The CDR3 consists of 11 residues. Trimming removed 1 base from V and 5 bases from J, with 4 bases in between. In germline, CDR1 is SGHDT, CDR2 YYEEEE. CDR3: CASSLIDEQYF. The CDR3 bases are TGTGCCAGCAGCTTGATCGACGAGCAGTACTTC.

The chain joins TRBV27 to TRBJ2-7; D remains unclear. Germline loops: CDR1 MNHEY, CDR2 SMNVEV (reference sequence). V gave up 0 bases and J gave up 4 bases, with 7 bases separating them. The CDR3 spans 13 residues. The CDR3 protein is CASSLSADYEQYF. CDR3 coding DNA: TGTGCCAGCAGTTTATCCGCAGATTACGAGCAGTACTTC.

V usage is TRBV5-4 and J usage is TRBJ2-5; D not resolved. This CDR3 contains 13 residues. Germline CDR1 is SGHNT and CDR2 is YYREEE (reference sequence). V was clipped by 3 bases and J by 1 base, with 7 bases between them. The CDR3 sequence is CASSSEFQETQYF. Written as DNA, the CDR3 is TGTGCCAGCAGCTCGGAGTTCCAAGAGACCCAGTACTTC.

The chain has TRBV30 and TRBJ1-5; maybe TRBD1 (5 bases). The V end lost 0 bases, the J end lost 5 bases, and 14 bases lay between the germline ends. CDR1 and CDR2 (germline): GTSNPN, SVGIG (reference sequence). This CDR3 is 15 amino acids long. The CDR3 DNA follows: TGTGCCTGGAGTGTGCCGCGGGGGTTAGATCAGCCCCAGCATTTT. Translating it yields CAWSVPRGLDQPQHF.

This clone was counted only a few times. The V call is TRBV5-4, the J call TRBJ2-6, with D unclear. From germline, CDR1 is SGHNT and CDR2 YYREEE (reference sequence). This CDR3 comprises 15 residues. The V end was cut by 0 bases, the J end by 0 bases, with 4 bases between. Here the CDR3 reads CASSLGDSGANVLTF. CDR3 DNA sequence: TGTGCCAGCAGCTTGGGTGACTCTGGGGCCAACGTCCTGACTTTC.

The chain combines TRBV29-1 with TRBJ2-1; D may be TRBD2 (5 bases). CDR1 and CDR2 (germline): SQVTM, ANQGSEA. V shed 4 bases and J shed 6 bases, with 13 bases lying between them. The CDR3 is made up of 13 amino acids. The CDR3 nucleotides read TGCAGCGTTGGGGCGGGTGGCGGCAATGAGCAGTTCTTC. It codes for CSVGAGGGNEQFF.

The CDR3 DNA sequence: TGCAGCGTTGTAATAGGAACAGATCTTACAGATACGCAGTATTTT. This sequence encodes CSVVIGTDLTDTQYF. V gene TRBV29-1 combines with J gene TRBJ2-3; D is undetermined. Germline-derived CDR1 and CDR2 are SQVTM and ANQGSEA. The CDR3 length is 15 residues. V was clipped by 4 bases and J by 3 bases, with 17 bases between them.

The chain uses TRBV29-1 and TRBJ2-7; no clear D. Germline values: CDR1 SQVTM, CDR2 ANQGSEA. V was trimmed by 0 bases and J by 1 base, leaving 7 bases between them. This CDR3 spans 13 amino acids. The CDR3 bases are TGCAGCGTTGAAGATCTTACTTCCTACGAGCAGTACTTC. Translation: CSVEDLTSYEQYF.

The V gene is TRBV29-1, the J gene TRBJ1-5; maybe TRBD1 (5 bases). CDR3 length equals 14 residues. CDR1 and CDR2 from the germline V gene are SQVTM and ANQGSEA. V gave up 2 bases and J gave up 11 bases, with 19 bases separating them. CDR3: CSVELGRGDMAQHF. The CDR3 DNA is TGCAGCGTTGAATTAGGGAGGGGAGACATGGCCCAGCATTTT.

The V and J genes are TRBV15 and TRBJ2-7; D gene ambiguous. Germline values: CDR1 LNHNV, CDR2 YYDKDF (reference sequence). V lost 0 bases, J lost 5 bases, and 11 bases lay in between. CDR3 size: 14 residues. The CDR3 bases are TGTGCCACCAGCAGAGAGGACCGTGTGGACGAGCAGTACTTC. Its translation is CATSREDRVDEQYF.

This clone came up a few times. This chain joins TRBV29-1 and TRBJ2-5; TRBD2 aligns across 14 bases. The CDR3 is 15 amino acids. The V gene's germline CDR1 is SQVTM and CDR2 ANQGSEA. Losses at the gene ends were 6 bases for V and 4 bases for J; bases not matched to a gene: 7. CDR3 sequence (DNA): TGCAGCGTGGGGACTAGCGGGAGAAGTGGAGAGACCCAGTACTTC. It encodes CSVGTSGRSGETQYF.

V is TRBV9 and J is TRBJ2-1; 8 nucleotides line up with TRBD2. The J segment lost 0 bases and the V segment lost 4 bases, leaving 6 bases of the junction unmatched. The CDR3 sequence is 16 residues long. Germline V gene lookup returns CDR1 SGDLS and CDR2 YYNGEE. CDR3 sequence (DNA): TGTGCCAGCAGCCCAACTAGCGGTTACTCCTACAATGAGCAGTTCTTC. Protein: CASSPTSGYSYNEQFF.

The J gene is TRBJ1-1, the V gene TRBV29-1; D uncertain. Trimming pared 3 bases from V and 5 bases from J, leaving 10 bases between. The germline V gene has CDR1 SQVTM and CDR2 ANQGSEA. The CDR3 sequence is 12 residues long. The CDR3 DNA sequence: TGCAGCGTTGATGCGGCGGGGACTGAAGCTTTCTTT. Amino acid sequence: CSVDAAGTEAFF.